This T cell receptor (beta chain) comes out of a study of cytomegalovirus exposure and HLA in healthy donors. At the level of the study: A prior analysis found fewer than 120 million unique TCR beta sequences from 150 million to 200 million T cells. Whole-study results and caveats: Later on, a genetic analysis was performed. It linked a missense variant in DCLRE1C with V- and J-gene trimming of TCR beta.

Notes on this clone: Its antigen is unidentified.

PCR was performed using 60 Vbeta and 13 Jbeta primers. Clones were sequenced by immunoSEQ multiplex PCR, and TCRdb holds only the in-frame ones, with some missing. The data show around 200,000 clones, approximately 79% seen once. The CDR3 runs 18 residues. Germline assignment: CDR1 LNHDA and CDR2 SQIVND (reference sequence). V trimming: 5 bases; J trimming: 3 bases; junction bases outside the gene matches: 13. This sequence originates from a woman aged 18-29 years in good health and CMV-seronegative. V and J are TRBV19 and TRBJ2-2; TRBD1 agrees at 9 bases. The sequencing input was PBMCs. Here the CDR3 DNA reads TGTGCCAGTAGTCATATGACAGGGGGTCTTGTGGACACCGGGGAGCTGTTTTTT. This sequence encodes CASSHMTGGLVDTGELFF.